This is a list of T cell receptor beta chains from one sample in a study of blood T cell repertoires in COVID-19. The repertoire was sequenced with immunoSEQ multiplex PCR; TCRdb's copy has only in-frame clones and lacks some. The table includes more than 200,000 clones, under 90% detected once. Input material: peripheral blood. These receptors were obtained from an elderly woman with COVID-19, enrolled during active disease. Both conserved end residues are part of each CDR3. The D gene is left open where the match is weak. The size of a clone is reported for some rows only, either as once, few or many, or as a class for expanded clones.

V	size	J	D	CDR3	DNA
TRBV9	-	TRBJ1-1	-	CASSVNIFVQQNTEAFF	TGTGCCAGCAGCGTAAACATCTTTGTACAGCAGAACACTGAAGCTTTCTTT
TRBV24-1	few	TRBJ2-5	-	CATSDSRGRQTQYF	TGTGCCACCAGTGATAGTAGAGGTCGGCAGACCCAGTACTTC
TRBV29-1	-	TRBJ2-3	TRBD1	CSARLQTGRDTQYF	TGCAGCGCCCGCCTCCAGACAGGGCGGGATACGCAGTATTTT
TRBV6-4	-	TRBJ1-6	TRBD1	CATRQGGIHSPLHF	TGTGCCACCCGACAGGGCGGAATCCATTCGCCCCTCCACTTT
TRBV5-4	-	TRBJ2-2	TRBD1	CASSLGQGGTGELFF	TGTGCCAGCAGCCTCGGACAGGGGGGAACCGGGGAGCTGTTTTTT
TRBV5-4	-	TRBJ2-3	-	CASSAQFADTQYF	TGTGCCAGCAGCGCTCAGTTTGCAGATACGCAGTATTTT
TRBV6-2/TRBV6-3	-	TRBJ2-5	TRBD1	CASSQQGLGRNETQYF	TGTGCCAGCAGTCAACAGGGGTTGGGTCGAAACGAGACCCAGTACTTC
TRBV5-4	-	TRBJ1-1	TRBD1	CASSAMGQDVTEAFF	TGTGCCAGCAGCGCAATGGGACAGGATGTCACTGAAGCTTTCTTT
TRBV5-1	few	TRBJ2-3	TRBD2	CASGERGAISDTQYF	TGCGCCAGCGGGGAGCGGGGTGCAATCTCAGATACGCAGTATTTT
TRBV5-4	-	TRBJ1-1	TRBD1	CASRTGVNTEAFF	TGTGCCAGCAGGACAGGGGTGAACACTGAAGCTTTCTTT
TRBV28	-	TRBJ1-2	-	CASSLPGLAGGYTF	TGTGCCAGCAGTTTACCGGGACTAGCCGGAGGCTACACCTTC
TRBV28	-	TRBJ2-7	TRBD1	CASSLQGASYEQYF	TGTGCCAGCAGTTTACAGGGGGCTTCCTACGAGCAGTACTTC
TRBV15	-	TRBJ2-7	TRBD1	CATSRAGQVYEQYF	TGTGCCACCAGCAGGGCAGGACAGGTCTACGAGCAGTACTTC
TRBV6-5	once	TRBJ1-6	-	CASSYSRASFPLHF	TGTGCCAGCAGTTACTCGAGGGCAAGCTTCCCCCTCCACTTT
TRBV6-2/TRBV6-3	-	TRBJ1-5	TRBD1	CASSTPSGGRQPQHF	TGTGCCAGCAGTACCCCATCAGGGGGCAGGCAGCCCCAGCATTTT
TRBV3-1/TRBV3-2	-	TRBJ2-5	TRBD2	CASSPGTSGEETQYF	TGTGCCAGCAGCCCCGGGACTAGCGGGGAAGAGACCCAGTACTTC